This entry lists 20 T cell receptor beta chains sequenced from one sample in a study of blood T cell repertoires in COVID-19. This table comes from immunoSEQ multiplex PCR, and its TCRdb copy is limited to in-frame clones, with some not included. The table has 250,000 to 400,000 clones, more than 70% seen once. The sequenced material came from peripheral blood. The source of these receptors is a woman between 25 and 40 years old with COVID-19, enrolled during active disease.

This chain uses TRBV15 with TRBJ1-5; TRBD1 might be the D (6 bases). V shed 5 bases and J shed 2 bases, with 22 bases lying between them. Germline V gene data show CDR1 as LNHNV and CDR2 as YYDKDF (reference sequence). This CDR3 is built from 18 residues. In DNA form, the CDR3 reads TGTGCCACCAGCGGCCCGGACAGTGATACTGTAGGCAATCAGCCCCAGCATTTT. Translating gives CATSGPDSDTVGNQPQHF.

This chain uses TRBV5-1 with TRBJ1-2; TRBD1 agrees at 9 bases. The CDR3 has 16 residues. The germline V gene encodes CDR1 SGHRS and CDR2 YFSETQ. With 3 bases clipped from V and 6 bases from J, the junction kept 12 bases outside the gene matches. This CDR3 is CASSWETGGTDNGYTF. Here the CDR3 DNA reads TGCGCCAGCAGCTGGGAGACAGGGGGTACAGACAATGGCTACACCTTC.

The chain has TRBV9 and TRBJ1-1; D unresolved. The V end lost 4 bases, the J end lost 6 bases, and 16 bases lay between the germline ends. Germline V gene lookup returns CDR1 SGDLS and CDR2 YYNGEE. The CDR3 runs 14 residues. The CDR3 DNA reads TGTGCCAGCAGCCCGTCGACGGGAGATCCTGAAGCTTTCTTT. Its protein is CASSPSTGDPEAFF.

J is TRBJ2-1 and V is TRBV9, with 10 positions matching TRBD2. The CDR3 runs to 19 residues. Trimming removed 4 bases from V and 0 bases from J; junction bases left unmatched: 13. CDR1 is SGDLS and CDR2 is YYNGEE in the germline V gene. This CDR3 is CASSSSGIAGGNSYNEQFF. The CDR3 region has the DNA TGTGCCAGCAGCTCTAGTGGGATAGCGGGGGGAAACTCCTACAATGAGCAGTTCTTC.

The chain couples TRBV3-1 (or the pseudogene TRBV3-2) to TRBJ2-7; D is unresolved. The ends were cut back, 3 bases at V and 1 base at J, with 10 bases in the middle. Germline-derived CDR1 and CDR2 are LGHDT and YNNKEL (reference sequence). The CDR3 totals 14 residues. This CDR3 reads CASSHAGSSYEQYV. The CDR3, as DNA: TGTGCCAGCAGCCACGCTGGCTCTTCCTACGAGCAGTACGTC.

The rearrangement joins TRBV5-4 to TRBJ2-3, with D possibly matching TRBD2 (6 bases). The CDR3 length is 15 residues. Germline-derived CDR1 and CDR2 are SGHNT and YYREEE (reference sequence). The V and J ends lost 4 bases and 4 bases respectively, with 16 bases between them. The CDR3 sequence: CASSHPGGAADTQYF. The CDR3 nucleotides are TGTGCCAGCAGCCACCCTGGCGGGGCCGCAGATACGCAGTATTTT.

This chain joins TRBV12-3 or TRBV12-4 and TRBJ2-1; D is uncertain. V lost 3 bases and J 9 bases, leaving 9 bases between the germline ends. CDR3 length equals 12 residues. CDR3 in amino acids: CASSFPFSEQFF. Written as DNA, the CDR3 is TGTGCCAGCAGTTTCCCGTTCAGTGAGCAGTTCTTC.

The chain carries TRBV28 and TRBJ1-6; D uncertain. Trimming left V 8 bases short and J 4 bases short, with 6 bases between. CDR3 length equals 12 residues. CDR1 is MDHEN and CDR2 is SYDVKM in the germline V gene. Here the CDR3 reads CASGLYNSPLHF. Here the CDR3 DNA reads TGTGCCAGCGGACTGTATAATTCACCCCTCCACTTT.

The CDR3 coding sequence is TGTGCCAGCTCACCTAGGGCGGGGGGCCGCGAGCAGTACTTC. This encodes CASSPRAGGREQYF. The chain combines TRBV18 with TRBJ2-7; 8 bases fit TRBD2. The V gene's germline CDR1 is KGHSH and CDR2 LQKENI. Trimming cost V 3 bases and J 6 bases; bases outside gene matches: 7. The CDR3 runs 14 residues. Filled out from reference TRBV18 and TRBJ2-7, the complete variable domain reads NAGVMQNPRHLVRRRGQEARLRCSPMKGHSHVYWYRQLPEEGLKFMVYLQKENIIDESGMPKERFSAEFPKEGPSILRIQQVVRGDSAAYFCASSPRAGGREQYFGPGTRLTVT.

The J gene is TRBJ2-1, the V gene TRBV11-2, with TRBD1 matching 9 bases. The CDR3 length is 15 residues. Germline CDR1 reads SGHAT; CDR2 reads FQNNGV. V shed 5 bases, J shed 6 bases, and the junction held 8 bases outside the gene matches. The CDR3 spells CASSAPGQGFNEQFF. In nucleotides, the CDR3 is TGTGCCAGCAGCGCTCCCGGACAGGGGTTCAATGAGCAGTTCTTC.

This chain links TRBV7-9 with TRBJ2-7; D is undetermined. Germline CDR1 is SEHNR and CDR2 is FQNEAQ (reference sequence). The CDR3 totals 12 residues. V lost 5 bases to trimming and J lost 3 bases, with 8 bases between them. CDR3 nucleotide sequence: TGTGCCAGCAGCCAGAACAGCTACGAGCAGTACGTC. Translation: CASSQNSYEQYV.

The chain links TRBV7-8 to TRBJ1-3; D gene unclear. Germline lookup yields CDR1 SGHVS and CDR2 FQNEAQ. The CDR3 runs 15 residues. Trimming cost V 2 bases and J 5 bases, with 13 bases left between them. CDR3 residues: CASSLRIGERNTIYF. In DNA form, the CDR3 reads TGTGCCAGCAGCTTAAGGATCGGGGAAAGAAACACCATATATTTT. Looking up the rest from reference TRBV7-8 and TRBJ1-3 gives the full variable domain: GAGVSQSPRYKVAKRGQDVALRCDPISGHVSLFWYQQALGQGPEFLTYFQNEAQLDKSGLPSDRFFAERPEGSVSTLKIQRTQQEDSAVYLCASSLRIGERNTIYFGEGSWLTVV.

The CDR3 DNA follows: TGTGCCACCAGCAGAGAATACTCGGCAGGGCGAGGTGAAAAACTGTTTTTT. Residues: CATSREYSAGRGEKLFF. The chain couples TRBV15 to TRBJ1-4; D perhaps matches TRBD1 (5 bases). CDR3 length: 17 residues. Germline V gene lookup returns CDR1 LNHNV and CDR2 YYDKDF (reference sequence). Trimming shortened V by 0 bases and J by 7 bases, and 18 bases separated the two germline ends. Looking up the rest from reference TRBV15 and TRBJ1-4 gives the full variable domain: DAMVIQNPRYQVTQFGKPVTLSCSQTLNHNVMYWYQQKSSQAPKLLFHYYDKDFNNEADTPDNFQSRRPNTSFCFLDIRSPGLGDTAMYLCATSREYSAGRGEKLFFGSGTQLSVL.

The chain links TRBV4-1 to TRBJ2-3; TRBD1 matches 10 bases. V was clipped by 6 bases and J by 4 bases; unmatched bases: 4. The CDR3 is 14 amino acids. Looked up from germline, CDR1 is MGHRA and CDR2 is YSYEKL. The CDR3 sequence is CASSSGQGADTQYF. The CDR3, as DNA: TGCGCCAGCAGTAGTGGACAGGGGGCAGATACGCAGTATTTT.

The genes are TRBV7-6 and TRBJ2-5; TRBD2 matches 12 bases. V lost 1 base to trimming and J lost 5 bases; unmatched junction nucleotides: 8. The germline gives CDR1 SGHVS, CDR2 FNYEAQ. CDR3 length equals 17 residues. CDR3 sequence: CASSLGSLAGGRETQYF. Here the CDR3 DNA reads TGTGCCAGCAGCTTAGGATCACTAGCGGGGGGACGGGAGACCCAGTACTTC. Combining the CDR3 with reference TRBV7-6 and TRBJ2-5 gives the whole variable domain GAGVSQSPRYKVTKRGQDVALRCDPISGHVSLYWYRQALGQGPEFLTYFNYEAQQDKSGLPNDRFSAERPEGSISTLTIQRTEQRDSAMYRCASSLGSLAGGRETQYFGPGTRLLVL.

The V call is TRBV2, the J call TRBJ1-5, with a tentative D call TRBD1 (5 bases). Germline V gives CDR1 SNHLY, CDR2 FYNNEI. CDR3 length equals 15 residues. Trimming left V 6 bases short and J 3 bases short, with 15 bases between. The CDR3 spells CASSQDIAYNQPQHF. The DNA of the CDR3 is TGTGCCAGCAGCCAGGACATCGCGTACAATCAGCCCCAGCATTTT.

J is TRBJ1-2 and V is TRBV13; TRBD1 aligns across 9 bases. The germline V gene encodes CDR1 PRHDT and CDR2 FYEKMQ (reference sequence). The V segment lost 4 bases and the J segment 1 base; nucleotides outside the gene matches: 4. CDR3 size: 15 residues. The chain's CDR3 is CASSSWDRDNYGYTF. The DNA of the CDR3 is TGTGCCAGCAGCTCCTGGGACAGGGATAACTATGGCTACACCTTC.

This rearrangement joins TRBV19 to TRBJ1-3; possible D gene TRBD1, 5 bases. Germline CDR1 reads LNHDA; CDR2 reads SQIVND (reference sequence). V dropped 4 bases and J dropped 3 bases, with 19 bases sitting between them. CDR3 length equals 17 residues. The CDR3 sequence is CASSNGGRRDNGNTIYF. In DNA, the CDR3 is TGTGCCAGTAGTAACGGTGGGCGCAGGGATAATGGAAACACCATATATTTT.

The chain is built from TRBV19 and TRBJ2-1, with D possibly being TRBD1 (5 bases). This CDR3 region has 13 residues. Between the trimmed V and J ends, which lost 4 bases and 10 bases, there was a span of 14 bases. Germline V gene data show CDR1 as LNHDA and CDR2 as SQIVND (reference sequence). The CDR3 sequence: CASSKGPAGEQFF. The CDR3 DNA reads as TGTGCCAGTAGTAAAGGCCCCGCAGGGGAGCAGTTCTTC.

Here the CDR3 reads CASSYRTADQAFF. The CDR3 nucleotides are TGTGCCAGCAGTTACCGGACAGCCGACCAAGCTTTCTTT. The J gene is TRBJ1-1, the V gene TRBV6-5; D possibly corresponds to TRBD1 (6 bases). The germline V and J ends were trimmed by 2 bases and 9 bases, with 13 bases remaining between them. CDR1 and CDR2 (germline): MNHEY, SVGAGI. The CDR3 covers 13 residues.